These 27 T cell receptor beta chains originate from one sample sequenced in a study of early T cells in non-severe SARS-CoV-2 infection. Via MiXCR, TCRdb re-called the 5' RACE reads, giving one row per CDR3 protein. The table records 50,000 to 65,000 distinct CDR3 sequences, 9.5% to 15% of them present only once. The sequenced sample consisted of whole blood. All receptors come from an adult who was a healthcare worker with PCR-confirmed SARS-CoV-2 infection or an uninfected control (not recorded which).

At least ten counts were recorded for this clonotype. The chain links TRBV5-1 to TRBJ2-5; D not certain. Trimming took off 3 bases at V and 0 bases at J, with 9 bases between the two ends. The CDR3 has 14 amino acids. Germline CDR1 SGHRS, CDR2 YFSETQ. CDR3 coding DNA: TGCGCCAGCAGCTCCGGCGCGGACCAAGAGACCCAGTACTTC. Translated: CASSSGADQETQYF.

This clonotype was found a few times. V gene TRBV7-9 combines with J gene TRBJ2-7, with 9 bases that match TRBD1. The V gene's germline CDR1 is SEHNR and CDR2 FQNEAQ (reference sequence). This CDR3 has 13 amino acids. V gave up 1 base and J gave up 8 bases; unmatched junction bases: 3. CDR3: CASSLETGGKQYF. In DNA, the CDR3 is TGTGCCAGCAGCTTAGAAACAGGGGGCAAGCAGTACTTC.

This clonotype was recorded at least ten times. V usage is TRBV6-2 or TRBV6-3 and J usage is TRBJ1-2; D gene ambiguous. The CDR3 runs to 14 residues. V lost 1 base and J 4 bases, leaving 10 bases between the germline ends. Germline CDR1 MNHEY, CDR2 SVGEGT. CDR3 region: CASSYLSRSYGYTF. CDR3 in DNA: TGTGCCAGCAGTTACTTATCGCGATCCTATGGCTACACCTTC.

A few counts support this clonotype. A read error may account for a junction end that differs from germline. This chain joins TRBV7-8 and TRBJ2-7; 10 bases agree with TRBD1. The CDR3 runs 14 residues. CDR1 is SGHVS and CDR2 is FQNEAQ in the germline V gene. The CDR3 reads CASSSRGTGETSHF. The CDR3 DNA reads TGTGCCAGCAGCTCCCGGGGGACAGGGGAAACTTCGCACTTC.

This clonotype showed up many times. The genes are TRBV5-1 and TRBJ2-1; maybe TRBD2 (6 bases). V was clipped by 4 bases and J by 0 bases, with 14 bases between them. The CDR3 totals 16 residues. Per the germline V gene, CDR1 is SGHRS and CDR2 is YFSETQ. The CDR3 coding sequence is TGCGCCAGCAGCCCCATAGCGGACTTCTCCTACAATGAGCAGTTCTTC. This encodes CASSPIADFSYNEQFF.

In this sample, this clonotype turned up a few times. CDR3 in amino acids: CASSFWTGVNYGYTF. CDR3 nucleotides: TGTGCCAGCAGCTTCTGGACAGGGGTTAACTATGGCTACACCTTC. This chain links TRBV5-4 with TRBJ1-2; 9 nucleotides match TRBD1. The CDR3 has 15 residues. V was clipped by 2 bases and J by 1 base; unmatched bases: 3. CDR1 and CDR2 (germline): SGHNT, YYREEE (reference sequence).

This clonotype has at least ten counts. V usage is TRBV6-5 and J usage is TRBJ1-5; 11 nucleotides line up with TRBD1. The CDR3 extends over 15 amino acids. V dropped 5 bases and J dropped 3; count of bases not matched to a gene: 3. The germline gives CDR1 MNHEY, CDR2 SVGAGI. The CDR3, as DNA: TGTGCCAGCAGTCTAGGACAGGGGGCCAATCAGCCCCAGCATTTT. Amino acid sequence: CASSLGQGANQPQHF.

This clonotype showed up just a few times. The chain is built from TRBV29-1 and TRBJ1-1, with D tentatively TRBD1 (5 bases). Germline lookup yields CDR1 SQVTM and CDR2 ANQGSEA. The CDR3 has 14 residues. V dropped 4 bases and J dropped 3 bases, with 15 bases sitting between them. The CDR3 region has the DNA TGCAGCGTTGCCCAACTCGCGGGGGACACTGAAGCTTTCTTT. Its protein is CSVAQLAGDTEAFF.

Concerning this clonotype itself: Sequence at one end of the junction differs from germline and may be a read error. J is TRBJ2-5 and V is TRBV7-2; D is undetermined. The germline V gene has CDR1 SGHTA and CDR2 FQGNSA. This CDR3 region has 14 residues. CDR3 bases: TGTGCCAGCAGCTTAGGAGCAGCCCAAGGGACCCAGTACTTC. This encodes CASSLGAAQGTQYF.

This chain's CDR3 is CAWSHNEGEQYF. The DNA of the CDR3 is TGTGCCTGGAGCCACAATGAGGGGGAGCAGTACTTC. The rearrangement uses TRBV30 and TRBJ2-7; the D gene could be TRBD1 or TRBD2 (5 bases each). Germline loops: CDR1 GTSNPN, CDR2 SVGIG (reference sequence). The V end lost 3 bases, the J end lost 7 bases, and 13 bases lay between the germline ends. This CDR3 has 12 residues.

The rearrangement joins TRBV11-2 to TRBJ2-7, with 10 bases lining up with TRBD2. Trimming removed 7 bases from V and 2 bases from J; junction bases left unmatched: 8. Looked up from germline, CDR1 is SGHAT and CDR2 is FQNNGV. The CDR3 extends over 15 amino acids. CDR3 region: CASTVLAGETYEQYF. In DNA form, the CDR3 reads TGTGCCAGCACCGTTCTAGCGGGGGAAACCTACGAGCAGTACTTC.

This clonotype has ten or more counts. The gene calls are TRBV12-3 or TRBV12-4 and TRBJ2-4; 7 positions agree with TRBD1. This CDR3 has 15 amino acids. The ends lost 8 bases at V and 7 bases at J; junction bases unmatched: 14. The CDR3 DNA sequence: TGTGCCAGCTCCCCCCTCCACAGGGGATGGAACATTCAGTACTTC. It encodes CASSPLHRGWNIQYF.

The chain uses TRBV10-3 and TRBJ2-7; D not resolved. The V gene lost 3 bases and the J gene lost 4 bases, with 7 bases spanning the gap. CDR3 length: 12 amino acids. CDR1 and CDR2 (germline): ENHRY, SYGVKD. The CDR3 spells CAISDSEYEQYF. The CDR3 region has the DNA TGTGCCATCAGTGACAGTGAGTACGAGCAGTACTTC.

This clonotype has a handful of counts. CDR3 sequence reads: CASGFPRTEQYF. The CDR3 DNA follows: TGTGCTAGTGGCTTTCCAAGGACAGAGCAGTACTTC. The V and J genes are TRBV12-5 and TRBJ2-7; the D gene is possibly TRBD1 (5 bases). This CDR3 has 12 amino acids. Germline CDR1 is LGHNT and CDR2 is FRNRAP. Trimming shortened V by 6 bases and J by 7 bases, and 13 bases separated the two germline ends.

This clonotype has a count of ten or more. The rearrangement uses TRBV11-2 and TRBJ1-1, with TRBD1 identical over 8 bases. The CDR3 runs 15 residues. CDR1 and CDR2 from the germline V gene are SGHAT and FQNNGV. Trimming cost V 2 bases and J 6 bases; bases outside gene matches: 8. The CDR3 nucleotides are TGTGCCAGCAGCTTAATCGGACAGGGTGTCCCTGAAGCTTTCTTT. Protein: CASSLIGQGVPEAFF. Together with reference TRBV11-2 and TRBJ1-1, the CDR3 gives the full variable domain: EAGVAQSPRYKIIEKRQSVAFWCNPISGHATLYWYQQILGQGPKLLIQFQNNGVVDDSQLPKDRFSAERLKGVDSTLKIQPAKLEDSAVYLCASSLIGQGVPEAFFGQGTRLTVV.

The V call is TRBV7-8, the J call TRBJ2-7; the D gene could be TRBD1 or TRBD2 (7 bases each). The CDR3 is made up of 15 amino acids. Germline V gives CDR1 SGHVS, CDR2 FQNEAQ. Trimming cost V 3 bases and J 2 bases, with 14 bases left between them. CDR3 in amino acids: CASSFGEGAAYEQYF. The CDR3, as DNA: TGTGCCAGCAGCTTTGGGGAGGGGGCAGCCTACGAGCAGTACTTC.

The chain has TRBV7-9 and TRBJ2-7; TRBD1 aligns across 7 bases. Germline V gives CDR1 SEHNR, CDR2 FQNEAQ (reference sequence). The CDR3 length is 15 residues. V shed 4 bases and J 3 bases; nucleotides not matched to a gene: 9. The CDR3 loop reads CASSSGAGGFYEQYF. The DNA for the CDR3 is TGTGCCAGCAGCTCCGGGGCAGGGGGTTTCTACGAGCAGTACTTC.

This clonotype was counted at least ten times. The J gene is TRBJ2-7, the V gene TRBV6-2 or TRBV6-3; a possible D gene is TRBD1 (6 bases). V gave up 6 bases and J gave up 3 bases, with 9 bases separating them. The CDR3 consists of 12 residues. Per germline, CDR1 MNHEY and CDR2 SVGEGT. The CDR3 region has the DNA TGTGCCAGCAGCCAGACAGGCTACGAGCAGTACTTC. Translated, it gives CASSQTGYEQYF.

This clonotype showed up just a few times. The rearrangement links TRBV6-1 to TRBJ2-5; 8 bases align to TRBD1. CDR1 and CDR2 (germline): MNHNS, SASEGT. This CDR3 spans 13 amino acids. V lost 3 bases to trimming and J lost 4 bases; unmatched junction nucleotides: 1. This chain's CDR3 is CASSDRGRETQYF. Here the CDR3 DNA reads TGTGCCAGCAGTGACAGGGGGCGAGAGACCCAGTACTTC.

This chain connects TRBV9 to TRBJ2-2; D might be TRBD1 (6 bases). The V end was cut by 3 bases, the J end by 5 bases, with 11 bases between. Per germline, CDR1 SGDLS and CDR2 YYNGEE. The CDR3 totals 14 residues. CDR3 sequence (DNA): TGTGCCAGCAGCGCCACTACAGGGACCGGGGAGCTGTTTTTT. Amino acids: CASSATTGTGELFF.

In its sample, this clonotype was seen many times. V is TRBV12-3 or TRBV12-4 and J is TRBJ2-1, with 11 positions matching TRBD2. The CDR3 is made up of 14 amino acids. V trimming: 6 bases; J trimming: 7 bases; junction bases outside the gene matches: 5. As DNA, the CDR3 is TGTGCCAGCAGGCTTTTAGCGGGGGGGAATGAGCAGTTCTTC. Translation: CASRLLAGGNEQFF.

This clonotype has ten or more counts. The chain has TRBV6-2 or TRBV6-3 and TRBJ1-1; D call uncertain. CDR1 and CDR2 from the germline V gene are MNHEY and SVGEGT. The CDR3 contains 13 residues. Trimming stripped 7 bases from V and 0 bases from J, with 9 bases between. CDR3 DNA sequence: TGTGCCAGCATCCCCCGCCTGAACACTGAAGCTTTCTTT. Translated: CASIPRLNTEAFF.

This clonotype was observed at least ten times. The J gene is TRBJ2-7, the V gene TRBV20-1, with 9 nucleotides matching TRBD1. J gave up 3 bases and V 0 bases, and 3 bases lay outside the gene matches. From germline, CDR1 is DFQATT and CDR2 SNEGSKA (reference sequence). The CDR3 totals 14 residues. The CDR3 nucleotides are TGCAGTGCTAGAGAAGGGGACAGGGACTACGAGCAGTACTTC. Protein sequence: CSAREGDRDYEQYF.

This clonotype showed up just a few times. This chain connects TRBV7-6 to TRBJ2-7, with 10 bases matching TRBD1. The V gene end was trimmed by 3 bases and the J gene end by 4 bases; junction bases not matched to a gene: 3. This CDR3 has 14 amino acids. Germline CDR1 is SGHVS and CDR2 is FNYEAQ. The CDR3 DNA reads as TGTGCCAGCAGCTTGGGACAGGGGATTTACGAGCAGTACTTC. Protein: CASSLGQGIYEQYF.

The chain combines TRBV5-8 with TRBJ1-2; D uncertain. The CDR3 has 16 residues. CDR1 is SGHTS and CDR2 is YDEGEE in the germline V gene. V lost 3 bases, J lost 0 bases, and 15 bases lay in between. CDR3 sequence (DNA): TGTGCCAGCAGCTCCGGGCCCCGGCAGGCTAACTATGGCTACACCTTC. Translated, it gives CASSSGPRQANYGYTF. The full variable domain, rest sourced from reference TRBV5-8 and TRBJ1-2, is EAGVTQSPTHLIKTRGQQATLRCSPISGHTSVYWYQQALGLGLQFLLWYDEGEERNRGNFPPRFSGRQFPNYSSELNVNALELEDSALYLCASSSGPRQANYGYTFGSGTRLTVV.

This clonotype appeared many times. The chain carries TRBV19 and TRBJ1-5, with D unclear. Trimming removed 2 bases at V and 6 bases at J, with 17 bases between. Germline loops: CDR1 LNHDA, CDR2 SQIVND (reference sequence). The CDR3 runs to 16 residues. In nucleotides, the CDR3 is TGTGCCAGTAGTATACAAAAAAGGGTACTGAGTCAGCCCCAGCATTTT. The encoded protein is CASSIQKRVLSQPQHF.

This clonotype was recorded at least ten times. This chain joins TRBV14 and TRBJ2-2; no reliable D call. Trimming cost V 4 bases and J 8 bases, with 8 bases left between them. CDR1 SGHDN and CDR2 FVKESK come from the germline V gene. The CDR3 extends over 12 amino acids. The DNA of the CDR3 is TGTGCCAGCAGCCTCCCCTTGGGGGAGCTGTTTTTT. This codes for CASSLPLGELFF.